This TCR beta chain was found in a study of technical replicates of blood from a few donors. Germline V lookup: CDR1 MNHEY, CDR2 SMNVEV (reference sequence). The CDR3 consists of 13 residues. Trimming took 2 bases from V and 1 from J, leaving 5 bases between them. Clones were read by immunoSEQ multiplex PCR, and TCRdb kept only the in-frame ones, dropping some. This sample carries about 98,000 clones, more than 90% of them seen once, and the ten largest clones take 0.2% to 0.25%. This TCR was recovered from a human donor in good health. The sequencing input was T cells isolated from PBMCs. The genes are TRBV27 and TRBJ1-1; D gene uncertain. CDR3: CASSLTENTEAFF. The CDR3 region has the DNA TGTGCCAGCAGTTTAACAGAGAACACTGAAGCTTTCTTT.